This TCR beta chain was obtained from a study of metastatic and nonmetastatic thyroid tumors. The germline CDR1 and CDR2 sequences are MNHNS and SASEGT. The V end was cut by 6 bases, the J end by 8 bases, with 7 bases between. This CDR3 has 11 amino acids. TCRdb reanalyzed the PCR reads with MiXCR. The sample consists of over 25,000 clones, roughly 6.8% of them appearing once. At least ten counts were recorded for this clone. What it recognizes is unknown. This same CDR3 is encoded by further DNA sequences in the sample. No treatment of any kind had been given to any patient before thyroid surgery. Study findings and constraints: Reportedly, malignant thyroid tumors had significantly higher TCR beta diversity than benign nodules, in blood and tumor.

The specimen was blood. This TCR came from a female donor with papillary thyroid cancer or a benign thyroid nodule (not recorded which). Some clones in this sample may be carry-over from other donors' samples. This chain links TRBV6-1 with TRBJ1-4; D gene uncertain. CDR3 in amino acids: CASSFQEKLFF. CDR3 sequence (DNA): TGTGCCAGCAGCTTCCAGGAAAAACTGTTTTTT.